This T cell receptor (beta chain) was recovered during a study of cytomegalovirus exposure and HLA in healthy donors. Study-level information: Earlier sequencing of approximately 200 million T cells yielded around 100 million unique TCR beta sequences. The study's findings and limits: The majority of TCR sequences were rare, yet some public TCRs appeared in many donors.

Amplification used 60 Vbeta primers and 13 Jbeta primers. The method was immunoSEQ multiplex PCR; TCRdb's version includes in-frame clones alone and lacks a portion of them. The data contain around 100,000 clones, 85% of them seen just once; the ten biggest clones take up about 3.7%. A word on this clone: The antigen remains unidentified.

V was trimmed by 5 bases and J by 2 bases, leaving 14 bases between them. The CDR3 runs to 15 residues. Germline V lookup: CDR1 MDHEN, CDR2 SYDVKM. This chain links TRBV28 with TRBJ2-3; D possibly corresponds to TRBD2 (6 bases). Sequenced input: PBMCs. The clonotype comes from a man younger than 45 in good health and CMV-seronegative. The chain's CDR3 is CASSPEEDYTDTQYF. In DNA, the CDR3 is TGTGCCAGCAGTCCCGAAGAGGACTACACAGATACGCAGTATTTT.